Described below is a single T cell receptor (beta chain) sequence and its context. Its antigen is unidentified. The V segment lost 9 bases and the J segment 3 bases; nucleotides outside the gene matches: 12. CDR3 size: 15 residues. From germline, CDR1 is SNHLY and CDR2 FYNNEI. The sample originates from a study of graft-versus-host responses after intestinal transplantation. The wider study: Anti-thymocyte globulin induction was given to all recipients, followed by tacrolimus and steroids for roughly 3 years. Study-wide results and caveats: With peak circulating GvH clone levels came an association with early post-transplant HvG declines. High graft-versus-host to host-versus-graft clonal ratios were found in allografts of patients who had graft-donor T cell macrochimerism.

Libraries were prepared by immunoSEQ multiplex PCR; TCRdb keeps only in-frame clonotypes and omits some of them. Of approximately 130,000 clones in the sample, just over 90% were seen once. The V and J genes are TRBV2 and TRBJ2-3; 7 nucleotides agree with TRBD1. The sequence was obtained from a human donor who received an intestinal transplant. Specimen: unstimulated CD4+ T cells sorted from spleen or lymph node cells, collected before intestinal transplant. This CDR3 is CASTGERARTDTQYF. The CDR3, as DNA: TGTGCCAGTACAGGGGAACGGGCACGGACAGATACGCAGTATTTT.